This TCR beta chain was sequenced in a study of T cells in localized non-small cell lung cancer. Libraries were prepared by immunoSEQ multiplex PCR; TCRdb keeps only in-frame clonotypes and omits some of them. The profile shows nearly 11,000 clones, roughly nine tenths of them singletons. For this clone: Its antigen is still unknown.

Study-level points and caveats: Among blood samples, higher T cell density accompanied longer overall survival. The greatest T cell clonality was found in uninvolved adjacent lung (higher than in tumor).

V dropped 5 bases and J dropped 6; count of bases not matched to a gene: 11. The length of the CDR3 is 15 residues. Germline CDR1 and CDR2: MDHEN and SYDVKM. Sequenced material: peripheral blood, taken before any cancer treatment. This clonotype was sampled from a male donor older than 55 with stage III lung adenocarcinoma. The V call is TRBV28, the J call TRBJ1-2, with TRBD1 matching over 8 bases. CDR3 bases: TGTGCCAGCAGTAAACCTCCGACAGGGGTCAATGGCTACACCTTC. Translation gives CASSKPPTGVNGYTF.